Shown below are 21 T cell receptor beta chains from a single sample sequenced in a study of T cells of healthy individuals. TCRdb redid the calling of the 5' RACE reads with MiXCR, one entry per CDR3 protein. The sample includes some 41,000 distinct CDR3 sequences, 4% to 5.5% of them seen just once. The receptors were sampled from a human donor in good health.

About this clonotype: Just one base apart from a much larger clone, this may be a read error. The chain is built from TRBV3-1 and TRBJ1-2; tentatively, D is TRBD1 (5 bases). Germline CDR1 LGHDT, CDR2 YNNKEL (reference sequence). The CDR3 runs to 14 residues. Here the CDR3 reads CASSQPTANYGYNF. Written as DNA, the CDR3 is TGTGCCAGCAGCCAACCGACAGCGAACTATGGCTACAACTTC.

The chain employs TRBV18 and TRBJ1-1; D is ambiguous. The CDR3 extends over 14 amino acids. The V gene's germline CDR1 is KGHSH and CDR2 LQKENI. V lost 6 bases to trimming and J lost 5 bases, with 16 bases between them. In DNA, the CDR3 is TGTGCCAGCTCGTTTGACATTTCGGGAACTGAAGCTTTCTTT. It codes for CASSFDISGTEAFF.

There are a few counts of this clonotype. The genes are TRBV5-6 and TRBJ1-5; D gene ambiguous. The CDR3 is made up of 14 amino acids. Germline CDR1 is SGHDT and CDR2 is YYEEEE. The germline V and J ends were trimmed by 5 bases and 0 bases, with 9 bases remaining between them. The CDR3 DNA is TGTGCCAGCAGTAGGCGGGATAGCAATCAGCCCCAGCATTTT. This sequence encodes CASSRRDSNQPQHF. The full variable domain, with the rest looked up from reference TRBV5-6 and TRBJ1-5, is DAGVTQSPTHLIKTRGQQVTLRCSPKSGHDTVSWYQQALGQGPQFIFQYYEEEERQRGNFPDRFSGHQFPNYSSELNVNALLLGDSALYLCASSRRDSNQPQHFGDGTRLSIL.

This clonotype was detected many times. The chain carries TRBV20-1 and TRBJ2-7; unclear D gene. CDR1 is DFQATT and CDR2 is SNEGSKA in the germline V gene (reference sequence). V lost 2 bases to trimming and J lost 6 bases, with 8 bases between them. CDR3 length: 11 amino acids. The CDR3, as DNA: TGCAGTGCTAGATACCGAGGCGAGCAGTACTTC. This sequence encodes CSARYRGEQYF.

Many counts were recorded for this clonotype. This chain connects TRBV21-1 to TRBJ2-1; the D call of TRBD2 is as the table states it, not checked on the DNA. TRBV21-1 is labeled a pseudogene. The CDR3 consists of 19 residues. CDR3 in DNA: TGTGCCAGCAGCAAAAGAAGGAGGCTAGCGGGAGATCCATACAATGAGCAGTTCTTC. As protein: CASSKRRRLAGDPYNEQFF.

The table lists this clonotype with a few counts. The J gene is TRBJ2-3, the V gene TRBV7-9; unclear D gene. Between the trimmed V and J ends, which lost 1 base and 4 bases, there was a span of 9 bases. The germline V gene has CDR1 SEHNR and CDR2 FQNEAQ (reference sequence). This CDR3 contains 14 residues. The CDR3 here is CASSLVGSADTQYF. CDR3 DNA: TGTGCCAGCAGCTTAGTGGGATCCGCAGATACGCAGTATTTT.

This clonotype was picked up many times. The CDR3 sequence is CASSLGDRDQETQYF. The CDR3 DNA reads TGTGCCAGCAGCTTAGGGGACAGGGATCAAGAGACCCAGTACTTC. The rearrangement links TRBV7-3 to TRBJ2-5, with TRBD1 matching over 9 bases. The CDR3 sequence is 15 residues long. V shed 2 bases and J 2 bases; nucleotides not matched to a gene: 3. Germline V gene data show CDR1 as SGHTA and CDR2 as FQGTGA.

The chain carries TRBV7-2 and TRBJ2-5; TRBD2 matches 10 bases. V lost 5 bases and J lost 5; bases outside the gene matches: 11. The CDR3 covers 16 residues. The germline CDR1 and CDR2 sequences are SGHTA and FQGNSA. The CDR3 loop reads CASSPQLAGQGETQYF. For the CDR3, the DNA is TGTGCCAGCAGCCCCCAACTAGCGGGGCAAGGGGAGACCCAGTACTTC.

This clonotype was detected a few times. The genes are TRBV5-1 and TRBJ2-7, with 7 bases aligning to TRBD2. Germline values: CDR1 SGHRS, CDR2 YFSETQ. Unmatched junction bases numbered 9, after V lost 2 bases and J lost 7 bases. The length of the CDR3 is 14 residues. CDR3 sequence (DNA): TGCGCCAGCAGCTTTGGTGCGGGGGACCGAGAGCAGTACTTC. As protein: CASSFGAGDREQYF.

Many counts were recorded for this clonotype. This rearrangement joins TRBV7-3 to TRBJ2-2; the D gene is possibly TRBD1 (6 bases). This CDR3 comprises 14 residues. Germline assignment: CDR1 SGHTA and CDR2 FQGTGA. Trimming removed 5 bases from V and 4 bases from J, with 11 bases in between. This chain's CDR3 is CASSRDTSTGELFF. In nucleotides, the CDR3 is TGTGCCAGCAGCCGGGACACGAGCACCGGGGAGCTGTTTTTT.

At least ten counts were recorded for this clonotype. The chain links TRBV7-2 to TRBJ1-2; 11 bases are a match to TRBD1. V gave up 3 bases and J gave up 7 bases; unmatched junction bases: 4. CDR1 SGHTA and CDR2 FQGNSA come from the germline V gene. The CDR3 is 14 residues long. The CDR3 reads CASSFGQGAGGYTF. As DNA, the CDR3 is TGTGCCAGCAGCTTCGGACAGGGGGCAGGTGGCTACACCTTC.

The chain joins TRBV9 to TRBJ2-7; 8 bases match TRBD1. After removal of 3 bases from V and 2 bases from J, the junction contained 10 bases not matched to a gene. The CDR3 is made up of 16 amino acids. Germline CDR1 is SGDLS and CDR2 is YYNGEE. In DNA, the CDR3 is TGTGCCAGCAGCGCCCGGAGGGACAGGCCCACCTACGAGCAGTACTTC. Protein sequence: CASSARRDRPTYEQYF.

This clonotype came up a few times. The V call is TRBV6-1, the J call TRBJ2-6; maybe TRBD1 (6 bases). Germline loops: CDR1 MNHNS, CDR2 SASEGT. V was shortened by 5 bases and J by 2 bases, with 10 bases between the two germline ends. The CDR3 consists of 15 residues. The chain's CDR3 is CASSYRVAGANVLTF. The DNA of the CDR3 is TGTGCCAGCAGTTACAGGGTGGCTGGGGCCAACGTCCTGACTTTC.

The sample holds many counts of this clonotype. The chain joins TRBV7-8 to TRBJ2-1; 16 nucleotides align to TRBD2. In germline, CDR1 is SGHVS, CDR2 FQNEAQ. CDR3 length: 16 residues. V gave up 5 bases and J gave up 10 bases; unmatched junction bases: 8. The CDR3, as DNA: TGTGCCAGCAGCCCTGGGACTAGCGGGAGGGCGAAGGAGCAGTTCTTC. It codes for CASSPGTSGRAKEQFF.

This clonotype was recorded at least ten times. The chain recombines TRBV6-2 or TRBV6-3 with TRBJ1-1; tentatively, D is TRBD1 (6 bases). The CDR3 length is 11 residues. Trimming shortened V by 5 bases and J by 8 bases, and 9 bases separated the two germline ends. Germline CDR1 and CDR2: MNHEY and SVGEGT. CDR3 sequence reads: CASSVTGEAFF. CDR3 bases: TGTGCCAGCAGTGTAACAGGGGAAGCTTTCTTT.

This chain connects TRBV4-2 to TRBJ1-1; D not certain. Trimming pared 3 bases from V and 5 bases from J, leaving 13 bases between. This CDR3 is built from 14 residues. Germline V gives CDR1 LGHNA, CDR2 YNFKEQ. This chain's CDR3 is CASSQLGVGTEAFF. Written as DNA, the CDR3 is TGTGCCAGCAGCCAGTTGGGAGTCGGAACTGAAGCTTTCTTT.

This clonotype was picked up many times. The V and J genes are TRBV20-1 and TRBJ1-1; 8 nucleotides match TRBD1. This CDR3 comprises 14 residues. Germline V gene data show CDR1 as DFQATT and CDR2 as SNEGSKA (reference sequence). Trimming took 6 bases from V and 1 from J; bases not matched to a gene: 7. The CDR3 loop reads CSARKQGGNTEAFF. The CDR3 DNA follows: TGCAGTGCCCGAAAACAGGGGGGGAACACTGAAGCTTTCTTT.

This clonotype was seen ten or more times. The chain couples TRBV20-1 to TRBJ1-5; TRBD1 might be the D (5 bases). The V gene lost 6 bases and the J gene lost 3 bases, with 15 bases spanning the gap. This CDR3 comprises 14 residues. Per germline, CDR1 DFQATT and CDR2 SNEGSKA (reference sequence). CDR3 coding DNA: TGCAGTGCGGTTGCAGGGTCGGTCAATCAGCCCCAGCATTTT. Amino acids: CSAVAGSVNQPQHF.

This clonotype is labeled as large. The rearrangement joins TRBV11-1 to TRBJ2-1, with 7 nucleotides matching TRBD1. Trimming removed 1 base from V and 3 bases from J; junction bases left unmatched: 6. Per the germline V gene, CDR1 is SGHAT and CDR2 is FQDESV (reference sequence). The CDR3 covers 16 residues. CDR3 DNA: TGTGCCAGCAGCTTAGGGTACTGGACAGGCTACAATGAGCAGTTCTTC. Translating it yields CASSLGYWTGYNEQFF.

This clonotype appeared many times. V and J are TRBV7-9 and TRBJ2-5, with TRBD1 as a possible D gene (6 bases). Germline-derived CDR1 and CDR2 are SEHNR and FQNEAQ (reference sequence). Trimming stripped 3 bases from V and 5 bases from J, with 16 bases between. CDR3 length: 15 residues. Here the CDR3 reads CASSLGDMLWETQYF. The CDR3 region has the DNA TGTGCCAGCAGCTTGGGGGACATGTTATGGGAGACCCAGTACTTC.

This clonotype occurred many times. This chain links TRBV30 with TRBJ1-1; D uncertain. There are 13 residues in the CDR3. Deletions cut 3 bases from V and 1 base from J, with 9 bases between. Germline CDR1 and CDR2: GTSNPN and SVGIG (reference sequence). DNA for the CDR3: TGTGCCTGGAGGCGACAACCGAACACTGAAGCTTTCTTT. Residues: CAWRRQPNTEAFF.